The sequence of this T cell receptor (beta chain) was determined in a study of cytomegalovirus exposure and HLA in healthy donors. Overall study context: An analysis done earlier identified some 120 million unique TCR beta sequences from about 179 million T cells. Findings and caveats of the study: A prior analysis recorded that most TCR beta V segments were productive about 87% or about 30% of the time. Common viral pathogens seemed, in a later analysis, to connect with several of the most significant clusters.

The PCR made use of 60 Vbeta and 13 Jbeta primers. Repertoires were generated with immunoSEQ multiplex PCR, while TCRdb's copy carries only in-frame clones and drops some. Of about 160,000 clones listed, roughly 80% are singletons. The J segment lost 5 bases and the V segment lost 3 bases, leaving 1 base of the junction unmatched. This CDR3 region has 12 residues. Germline CDR1 SEHNR, CDR2 FQNEAQ (reference sequence). Concerning this clone: The antigen remains unidentified. The sample holds other DNA sequences that translate to the same CDR3.

This receptor was identified in a male donor in good health and CMV-seronegative. Material: PBMCs. This chain uses TRBV7-9 with TRBJ2-7; TRBD1 matches 7 bases. The CDR3: CASSFTGDEQYF. The CDR3 nucleotides are TGTGCCAGCAGCTTCACAGGGGACGAGCAGTACTTC.